A selection of T cell receptor beta chains follows, all from one sample in a study of memory CD8 T cells in hepatitis C reinfection. Clones were sequenced by immunoSEQ multiplex PCR, and TCRdb holds only the in-frame ones, with some missing. The sample has fewer than 50,000 clones, around nine tenths seen once. The specimen was naive CD8+ T cells sorted from blood. All receptors come from a man aged 18-30 years with hepatitis C virus infection. Each CDR3 is given with its conserved first and last residue. The order of the fields is CDR3 DNA, CDR3 protein, J gene, D gene, V gene, clone size. The D gene is left open where the match is weak. Size values are once, few and many counts, or a class for expanded clones, and some rows have none.

TGTGCCAGCAGCTTCCAATCCTCAACAAACGAGCAGTACTTC	CASSFQSSTNEQYF	TRBJ2-7	.	TRBV11-2	.
TGTGCCAGCAGCCCCGGGGGGGGCCGAGAGACCCAGTACTTC	CASSPGGGRETQYF	TRBJ2-5	TRBD2	TRBV9	.
TGCGCCAGCAGCCAAAGTGTTGTGGGGCATGAGCAGTTCTTC	CASSQSVVGHEQFF	TRBJ2-1	.	TRBV4-1	once
TGTGCCAGCAGTCCGCCTCCCGGGACATTGGGGGAGACCCAGTACTTC	CASSPPPGTLGETQYF	TRBJ2-5	.	TRBV28	.
TGTGCCAGCAGCACCGGGACAAATACCTACGAGCAGTACTTC	CASSTGTNTYEQYF	TRBJ2-7	.	TRBV6-5	once
TGCGCCAGCAGTCACTTTGGGCACACTGAAGCTTTCTTT	CASSHFGHTEAFF	TRBJ1-1	.	TRBV23-1	.
TGTGCCAGCACCCACGGGAGCTCCGTTGAGCAGTTCTTC	CASTHGSSVEQFF	TRBJ2-1	.	TRBV5-4	.
TGTGCCAGCAGCACATTTGGACAGGGCGCGGGCCAGCCCCAGCATTTT	CASSTFGQGAGQPQHF	TRBJ1-5	TRBD1	TRBV5-6	.
TGTGCCAGCAGCGGAACGGGCCCGGGGGGTGGCTACACCTTC	CASSGTGPGGGYTF	TRBJ1-2	.	TRBV9	.
TGTGCCAGCTCACCACTCGCCCCCTCGGCGCCGGGACAGGGCGTGGGGACCCAGTACTTC	CASSPLAPSAPGQGVGTQYF	TRBJ2-5	TRBD1	TRBV18	once
TGTGCCAGCAGCCAACGGGACAGGGAAGGCCAGCCCCAGCATTTT	CASSQRDREGQPQHF	TRBJ1-5	TRBD1	TRBV4-1	.
TGTGCCAGCAGCTTTCTGGGACAGGGGGCGAATATTCAGTACTTC	CASSFLGQGANIQYF	TRBJ2-4	TRBD1	TRBV5-4	.
TGTGCCAGCAGTTACTCGCGGACAGGGGCGGATCAGCCCCAGCATTTT	CASSYSRTGADQPQHF	TRBJ1-5	TRBD1	TRBV6-6	.
TGTGCCAGCACCTTGGGAGACAGGGGACAGCCCCAGCATTTT	CASTLGDRGQPQHF	TRBJ1-5	TRBD1	TRBV28	.
TGTGCCAGCAGCCTGTGGACAGGGGGCTCTGGAAACACCATATATTTT	CASSLWTGGSGNTIYF	TRBJ1-3	TRBD1	TRBV7-9	.
TGCGCCAGCAGTGAGTCGCGGCTCGCAGCCTACAATGAGCAGTTCTTC	CASSESRLAAYNEQFF	TRBJ2-1	.	TRBV10-1	.
TGTGCCAGCAACCAACCCCAGTACGGGGGCACTGAAGCTTTCTTT	CASNQPQYGGTEAFF	TRBJ1-1	.	TRBV7-9	.
TGTGCCAGCAGCCCCTGGGACAGCGAAACGAACACCGGGGAGCTGTTTTTT	CASSPWDSETNTGELFF	TRBJ2-2	TRBD1	TRBV7-6	.
TGTGCCAGCAGCTTGGACAGGTATCAAGAGACCCAGTACTTC	CASSLDRYQETQYF	TRBJ2-5	TRBD1	TRBV7-6	.
TGTGCCAGCAGTTACGAGGTTGGAAACACCATATATTTT	CASSYEVGNTIYF	TRBJ1-3	.	TRBV6-5	.
TGTGCCAGCGAAGTCGGGAGTTCGGGCCAAGAGACCCAGTACTTC	CASEVGSSGQETQYF	TRBJ2-5	.	TRBV28	.
TGTGCCAGCAGCCCTCACGGGGGGGAGACCCAGTACTTC	CASSPHGGETQYF	TRBJ2-5	TRBD2	TRBV7-8	.
TGTGCCAGTAGTACGGGACAGGGGGCCAACAATGAGCAGTTCTTC	CASSTGQGANNEQFF	TRBJ2-1	TRBD1	TRBV19	once
TGTGCCAGCAGCCTCCAGGGGGCAAATGAGCAGTTCTTC	CASSLQGANEQFF	TRBJ2-1	TRBD1	TRBV7-6	.
TGTGCCAGAAGCTTCCCCGACAATCCCAATCAGCCCCAGCATTTT	CARSFPDNPNQPQHF	TRBJ1-5	.	TRBV5-3	.
TGTGCCAGCAGTTGGGGACAGCGCTATGGCTACACCTTC	CASSWGQRYGYTF	TRBJ1-2	TRBD1	TRBV6-6	.
TGCGCCAGCAGCTTGGAACAGGGGAACACCGGGGAGCTGTTTTTT	CASSLEQGNTGELFF	TRBJ2-2	.	TRBV5-1	.
TGTGCCACACGACTAGCGGGAGCCTCGGGTGAGCAGTTCTTC	CATRLAGASGEQFF	TRBJ2-1	TRBD2	TRBV6-1	.
TGTGCCAGCAGTGTTATGAGCTCGACAGGGGAAGCTTTCTTT	CASSVMSSTGEAFF	TRBJ1-1	TRBD1	TRBV27	.
TGTGCCAGCAGTGCCTACAGGGGAAGGGACACTGAAGCTTTCTTT	CASSAYRGRDTEAFF	TRBJ1-1	TRBD1	TRBV27	.
TGTGCCAGCAAGAGGGCTGGGGCCAACGTCCTGACTTTC	CASKRAGANVLTF	TRBJ2-6	.	TRBV27	few
TGTGCCAGCAGCGGATGGGACTGGTACAATGAGCAGTTCTTC	CASSGWDWYNEQFF	TRBJ2-1	.	TRBV9	.
TGCGCCAGCAGCCAAGATCTAGCGGGGGGGCCCGGCGACACCGGGGAGCTGTTTTTT	CASSQDLAGGPGDTGELFF	TRBJ2-2	TRBD2	TRBV4-1	.